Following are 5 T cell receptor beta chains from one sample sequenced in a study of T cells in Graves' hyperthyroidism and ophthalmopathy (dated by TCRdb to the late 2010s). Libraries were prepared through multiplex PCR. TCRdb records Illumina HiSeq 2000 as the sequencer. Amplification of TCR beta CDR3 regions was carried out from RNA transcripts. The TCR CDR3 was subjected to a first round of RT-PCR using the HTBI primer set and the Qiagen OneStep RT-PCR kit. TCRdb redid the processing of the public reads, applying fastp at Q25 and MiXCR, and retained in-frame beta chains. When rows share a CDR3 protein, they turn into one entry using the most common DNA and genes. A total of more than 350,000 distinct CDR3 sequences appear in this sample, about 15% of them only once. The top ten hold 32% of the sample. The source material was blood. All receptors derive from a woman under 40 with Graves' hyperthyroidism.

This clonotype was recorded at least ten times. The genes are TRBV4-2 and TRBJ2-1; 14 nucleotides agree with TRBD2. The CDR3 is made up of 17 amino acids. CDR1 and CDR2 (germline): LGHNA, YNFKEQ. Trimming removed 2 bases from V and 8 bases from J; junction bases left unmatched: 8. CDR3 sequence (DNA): TGTGCCAGCAGCCAACCGACTAGCGGGAGGGCCGTAGATGAGCAGTTCTTC. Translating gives CASSQPTSGRAVDEQFF.

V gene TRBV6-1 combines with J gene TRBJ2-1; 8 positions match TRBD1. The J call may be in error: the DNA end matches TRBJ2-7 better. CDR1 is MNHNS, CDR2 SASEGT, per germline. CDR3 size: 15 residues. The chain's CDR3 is CASKAQGVGYNEQYF. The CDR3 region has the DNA TGTGCCAGCAAAGCACAGGGGGTGGGCTACAATGAGCAGTACTTC.

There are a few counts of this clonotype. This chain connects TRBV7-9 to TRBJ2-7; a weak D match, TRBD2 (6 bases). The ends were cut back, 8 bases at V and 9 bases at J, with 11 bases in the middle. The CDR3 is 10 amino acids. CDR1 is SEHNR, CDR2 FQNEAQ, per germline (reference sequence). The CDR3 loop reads CASGLRGQYF. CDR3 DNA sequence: TGTGCCAGCGGTTTGCGGGGGCAGTACTTC.

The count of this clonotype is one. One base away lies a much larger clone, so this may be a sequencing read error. CDR3 residues: CVSSQTGLREQFF. CDR3 sequence (DNA): TGTGTCAGCAGCCAGACAGGGTTACGTGAGCAGTTCTTC. This chain uses TRBV6-2 or TRBV6-3 with TRBJ2-1, with 7 bases identical to TRBD1. The CDR3 is made up of 13 amino acids. CDR1 is MNHEY and CDR2 is SVGEGT in the germline V gene.

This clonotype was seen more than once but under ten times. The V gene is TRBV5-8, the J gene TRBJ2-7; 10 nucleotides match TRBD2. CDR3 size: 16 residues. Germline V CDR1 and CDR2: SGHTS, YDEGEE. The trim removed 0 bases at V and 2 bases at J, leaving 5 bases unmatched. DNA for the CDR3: TGTGCCAGCAGCTTGGGCGGACTAGCGGCAACCTACGAGCAGTACTTC. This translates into CASSLGGLAATYEQYF.